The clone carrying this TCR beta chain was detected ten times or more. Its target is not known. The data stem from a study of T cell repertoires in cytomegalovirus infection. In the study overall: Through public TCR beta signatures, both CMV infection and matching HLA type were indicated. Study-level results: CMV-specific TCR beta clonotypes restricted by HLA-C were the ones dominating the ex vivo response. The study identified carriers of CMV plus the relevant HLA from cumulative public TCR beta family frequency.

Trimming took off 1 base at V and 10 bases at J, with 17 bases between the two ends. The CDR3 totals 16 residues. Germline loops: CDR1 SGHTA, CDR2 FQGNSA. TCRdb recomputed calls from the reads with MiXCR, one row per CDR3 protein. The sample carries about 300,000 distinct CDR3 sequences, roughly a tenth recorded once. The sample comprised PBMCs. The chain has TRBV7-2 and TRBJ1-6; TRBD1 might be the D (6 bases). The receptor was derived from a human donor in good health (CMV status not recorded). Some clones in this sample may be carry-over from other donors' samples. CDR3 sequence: CASSLDYHRDVSPLHF. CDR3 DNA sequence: TGTGCCAGCAGCTTAGATTATCACAGGGATGTGTCACCCCTCCACTTT.